This T cell receptor (beta chain) is drawn from a study of CD8 T cells in ankylosing spondylitis (TCRdb year 2017). About the investigation overall: T cell receptor beta repertoires were profiled in healthy donors and ankylosing spondylitis patients so that disease-linked TCR variants could be found. Peripheral blood was sampled, and synovial fluid was also collected from ankylosing spondylitis patients. The whole study cohort included about a hundred healthy donors and some 27 ankylosing spondylitis patients.

A note on this clonotype: Its antigen is not yet known. The sample holds no much larger clone one base away, and base qualities are not on file.

Sequencer: Illumina HiSeq 2500. TCR beta libraries were prepared by quantitative 5'-RACE with molecular barcodes. Turning to the authors' computational methods: A new computational method, built on a probabilistic model of VDJ rearrangement, was used to identify disease-linked TCR variants. TCRdb itself trimmed the public reads at Q25 with fastp, ran MiXCR and retained productive beta chains. Rows merge per CDR3 protein into single entries with the most common DNA and genes. The V and J calls shown here were made by TCRdb, not taken from the authors' results. For this sample the table gives a few hundred thousand distinct CDR3 sequences, of which around 24% were detected only once. The biggest ten clones account for about a sixth of the sample. The CDR3 numbers 13 residues from cysteine through phenylalanine. The CDR3 DNA has 39 bases and is translated from base 1. V gives up 1 base and J gives up 6 bases, and the segment between their germline ends measures 9 bases. Looking up the germline V gene yields CDR1 MDHEN and CDR2 SYDVKM.

Results and caveats for the whole study, not just this receptor: The disease-linked clones were reported to be significantly enriched in matched synovial fluid samples from ankylosing spondylitis patients. A TCR beta motif made up of under ten highly homologous amino acid variants appeared to be characteristic of blood from ankylosing spondylitis patients. Some motif variants were previously reported in synovial fluid and blood of reactive arthritis patients, suggesting common disease-initiation mechanisms. A CD8+ phenotype was shown by the disease-linked clones, which were found at relatively low frequencies in peripheral blood.

This receptor chain uses TRBV28 and TRBJ1-2, with no D gene named confidently. This TCR came from a male donor with ankylosing spondylitis. Sequenced sample: blood, either unsorted or a sorted T cell fraction (not recorded which). The CDR3 has the sequence CASSLSGRDGYTF. The DNA sequence reads TGTGCCAGCAGTTTATCCGGGAGGGATGGCTACACCTTC.